This TCR beta chain was recorded in a study of shared clonotypes between healthy human individuals (dated by TCRdb to about 2020). Background on the whole study: A couple of women and a few men aged 18 to 49 years were included in the cohort. Between about 0.94 and 10 billion PBMCs per donor were obtained by leukapheresis. For each donor, CD4 naive and CD4 memory were each given three plates, CD8 naive was given two plates, and CD8 memory was given one plate. To increase sequencing depth and limit assay-specific biases, different laboratories used diverse techniques to prepare libraries and sequence TCR repertoires. Blood TCR repertoires of five healthy adults were deeply sequenced to estimate repertoire size and the extent of clonotype sharing between individuals. General study outcomes and caveats: Larger estimated clonotype richness was generally found for naive subsets than for memory subsets. Because the study included only a small number of donors, the genetic and exposure-history diversity represented was limited. When a handful of donors were compared, the shared fraction of clonotypes was around 5% for naive CD4, 3% to 4% for naive CD8, roughly 2.5% for memory CD4, and around 0.4% for memory CD8. Only blood was sampled, and tissue TCR repertoires likely differ from those in blood. Compared with non-shared clonotypes, clonotypes shared by all four sorted-subset donors had higher generation probabilities. Incomplete sequencing was indicated by rarefaction of sorted-subset datasets, despite the large sequencing depth. Based on pairwise subsampling, the degree of clonotype sharing among donors was expected to be affected by sequencing depth.

Donors were healthy HIV-negative adults with no recently reported acute infections or vaccinations. Only Caucasian adults living in Nashville, Tennessee, USA were represented among the donors. CD4+ T cells were enriched through magnetic negative selection, after which naive cells were positively selected on CD45RA and the remaining negative fraction served as the memory subset. Blood was collected by leukapheresis, and PBMCs were isolated by Ficoll-Histopaque density gradient centrifugation and then cryopreserved in liquid nitrogen vapor phase. Analytical flow cytometry was used to check the purity and quantity of every magnetically sorted T cell population. Each sorted fraction had its genomic DNA isolated and then quantified by UV absorbance on a Nanodrop 2000c. Using the deep immunoSEQ assay, TCR CDR3 regions were amplified from genomic DNA by multiplex PCR. Extracted genomic DNA from each cell subset was spread evenly across all wells of several immunoSEQ 96-well plates, with each plate serving as a replicate. For sorted subsets, 200 to 250 ng of genomic DNA, equivalent to some 30,000 T cell genomes, went into each replicate PCR. Purified libraries were measured with a Qubit 3.0 fluorometer, size-checked on a Bioanalyzer 2100, and measured again with the KAPA Library Quantification kit. Every immunoSEQ 96-well plate was sequenced on a separate single-read 150-cycle Illumina NextSeq 550 flow cell. The original pipeline was this. Because only junctional sequences without quality scores were contained in the immunoSEQ output, filtering matching that applied to full-length reads could not be performed. Sequences were annotated with PyIR, a Python wrapper for IgBLAST v1.9, and V/J genes and CDR3 were assigned using IMGT germline references. Reads were filtered out if the reads had weak V/J assignments (E-value above 1e-6), no CDR3, stop codons, out-of-frame junctions, or ambiguous translated residues. V3J clonotypes were defined as sequences sharing the same inferred V gene, J gene, and CDR3 amino acid sequence. Percentage overlap between repertoires was computed as shared unique clonotypes divided by the size of the smaller repertoire. Three approaches were used to assess repertoire richness: RTK rarefaction, the Chao1 estimator, and Recon v2.1 estimates of unobserved clonotypes. For all TCRbeta clonotypes obtained by the gDNA method from a few donors, generation probabilities were computed with OLGA. TCRdb's version of the immuneACCESS table is confined to in-frame rearrangements and falls short of the full clone set. An unresolved V gene accounts for under half of the shortfall where checked; the remainder is of unknown origin. V and J calls and clone size are those listed in that table; D and trimming were worked out from the DNA. The table for this sample lists roughly 1,100,000 clones; about 80% of them were counted only once. In total, the top ten clones hold about 1.4% of the sample.

For CDR1 and CDR2, the germline V gene lists SGHAT and FQNNGV. CDR3 length: 13 amino acids, cysteine to phenylalanine. Only the CDR3 region is kept as DNA, spanning 39 bases read in frame from base 1. V loses 2 bases, J loses 2 bases, and the germline ends lie 7 bases apart. Notes on this clone: It has no known antigen specificity. No base-level quality is on record; no much larger clone is a single base apart.

The TCR comes from a man aged 18 to 35 in good health. What was sequenced was memory CD4+ T cells sorted from blood. This specimen's cell subset or site label, interpreted: CD45RA-negative fraction. The V and J genes are TRBV11-2 and TRBJ2-7; the D match is possibly TRBD1 or TRBD2, with 5 bases aligned in each. This receptor has the CDR3 CASSLTGPYEQYF. The DNA sequence is given as TGTGCCAGCAGCTTAACGGGACCCTACGAGCAGTACTTC.